These T cell receptor beta chains were read from a single sample in a study of beta chain features in type 1 diabetes. TCRdb keeps only in-frame clones here, not all; method: immunoSEQ multiplex PCR. Among a few hundred thousand clones, about 13% were seen once, and the ten largest hold more than 0.015%. Material for sequencing was naive CD4+ T cells from blood. All receptors come from a man aged 25-40 years with type 1 diabetes. CDR3s include the opening cysteine and the closing phenylalanine or tryptophan. The D gene is left open where the match is weak. Size tells how often a clone was seen (once, few, many) or the class of an expanded clone, and some rows leave it out.

D gene: NA
J gene: TRBJ2-3
V gene: TRBV4-3
clone size: NA
CDR3 protein: CASSLAGPGTDTQYF
CDR3 DNA: TGCGCCAGCAGTCTAGCCGGGCCGGGCACAGATACGCAGTATTTT

D gene: TRBD2
J gene: TRBJ2-1
V gene: TRBV7-9
clone size: NA
CDR3 protein: CASSLGLAGELVEQFF
CDR3 DNA: TGTGCCAGCAGCTTAGGACTAGCGGGAGAATTGGTTGAGCAGTTCTTC

D gene: NA
J gene: TRBJ1-2
V gene: TRBV11-2
clone size: NA
CDR3 protein: CASSPTGYYGYTF
CDR3 DNA: TGTGCCAGCAGCCCAACAGGGTACTATGGCTACACCTTC

D gene: NA
J gene: TRBJ2-3
V gene: TRBV9
clone size: NA
CDR3 protein: CASSVTPPDTQYF
CDR3 DNA: TGTGCCAGCAGCGTTACTCCTCCAGATACGCAGTATTTT

D gene: NA
J gene: TRBJ2-7
V gene: TRBV7-8
clone size: few
CDR3 protein: CASSARRDPARDEQYF
CDR3 DNA: TGTGCCAGCAGCGCTAGGCGGGACCCGGCGCGCGACGAGCAGTACTTC

D gene: NA
J gene: TRBJ2-3
V gene: TRBV9
clone size: NA
CDR3 protein: CASSASTDTQYF
CDR3 DNA: TGTGCCAGCAGCGCAAGCACAGATACGCAGTATTTT

D gene: NA
J gene: TRBJ1-2
V gene: TRBV6-5
clone size: NA
CDR3 protein: CASSRDGGVNYGYTF
CDR3 DNA: TGTGCCAGCAGTCGCGACGGCGGGGTGAACTATGGCTACACCTTC

D gene: TRBD2
J gene: TRBJ2-7
V gene: TRBV7-2
clone size: NA
CDR3 protein: CASSLLGTSGYEQYF
CDR3 DNA: TGTGCCAGCAGCTTACTAGGGACTAGCGGTTACGAGCAGTACTTC

D gene: NA
J gene: TRBJ2-3
V gene: TRBV20-1
clone size: NA
CDR3 protein: CSALLLDTQYF
CDR3 DNA: TGCAGTGCTCTTCTGTTAGATACGCAGTATTTT

D gene: NA
J gene: TRBJ2-7
V gene: TRBV5-1
clone size: few
CDR3 protein: CASSLEFTSYEQYF
CDR3 DNA: TGCGCCAGCAGCTTGGAATTCACCAGCTACGAGCAGTACTTC

D gene: TRBD1
J gene: TRBJ1-5
V gene: TRBV2
clone size: NA
CDR3 protein: CASSQTGGQQPQHF
CDR3 DNA: TGTGCCAGCAGTCAGACAGGGGGCCAACAGCCCCAGCATTTT

D gene: NA
J gene: TRBJ2-7
V gene: TRBV28
clone size: NA
CDR3 protein: CASSATVKYEQYF
CDR3 DNA: TGTGCCAGCAGCGCAACGGTTAAGTACGAGCAGTACTTC

D gene: NA
J gene: TRBJ2-5
V gene: TRBV5-6
clone size: few
CDR3 protein: CASSFNGITPGEETQYF
CDR3 DNA: TGTGCCAGCAGCTTCAACGGAATTACGCCAGGGGAAGAGACCCAGTACTTC

D gene: NA
J gene: TRBJ2-5
V gene: TRBV28
clone size: NA
CDR3 protein: CASSFTARETQYF
CDR3 DNA: TGTGCCAGCAGTTTCACCGCGAGAGAGACCCAGTACTTC

D gene: NA
J gene: TRBJ2-5
V gene: TRBV5-1
clone size: few
CDR3 protein: CASSLEGGRETQYF
CDR3 DNA: TGCGCCAGCAGCTTGGAGGGGGGGAGAGAGACCCAGTACTTC

D gene: TRBD2
J gene: TRBJ2-1
V gene: TRBV28
clone size: few
CDR3 protein: CASSRSGRARNEQFF
CDR3 DNA: TGTGCCAGCAGTCGTAGCGGGAGGGCCAGGAATGAGCAGTTCTTC

D gene: NA
J gene: TRBJ2-1
V gene: TRBV11-3
clone size: NA
CDR3 protein: CASSFSFSSYNEQFF
CDR3 DNA: TGTGCCAGCAGCTTCTCCTTCAGCTCCTACAATGAGCAGTTCTTC

D gene: NA
J gene: TRBJ2-3
V gene: TRBV7-2
clone size: few
CDR3 protein: CASSEAGADTQYF
CDR3 DNA: TGTGCCAGCAGCGAAGCCGGGGCAGATACGCAGTATTTT

D gene: TRBD2
J gene: TRBJ2-3
V gene: TRBV30
clone size: few
CDR3 protein: CAWSRTSAIDTQYF
CDR3 DNA: TGTGCCTGGAGTAGGACTAGCGCGATAGATACGCAGTATTTT

D gene: TRBD1
J gene: TRBJ2-7
V gene: TRBV27
clone size: NA
CDR3 protein: CASSLDRGVDEQYF
CDR3 DNA: TGTGCCAGCAGTTTAGACAGGGGCGTCGACGAGCAGTACTTC

D gene: TRBD2
J gene: TRBJ2-1
V gene: TRBV4-2
clone size: NA
CDR3 protein: CASSQQAGTSPANEQFF
CDR3 DNA: TGTGCCAGCAGCCAACAAGCCGGGACTAGCCCTGCCAATGAGCAGTTCTTC

D gene: NA
J gene: TRBJ2-1
V gene: TRBV5-8
clone size: few
CDR3 protein: CASSPDWNEQFF
CDR3 DNA: TGTGCCAGCAGTCCGGACTGGAATGAGCAGTTCTTC

D gene: TRBD1
J gene: TRBJ1-1
V gene: TRBV5-1
clone size: few
CDR3 protein: CASPRGQGRVLRAFF
CDR3 DNA: TGCGCCAGCCCCCGGGGACAGGGCCGCGTGTTGCGAGCTTTCTTT

D gene: NA
J gene: TRBJ2-7
V gene: TRBV7-9
clone size: few
CDR3 protein: CASSSLRRGGYEQYF
CDR3 DNA: TGTGCCAGCAGCTCCCTCCGGAGGGGGGGCTACGAGCAGTACTTC

D gene: NA
J gene: TRBJ2-7
V gene: TRBV4-2
clone size: few
CDR3 protein: CASSQAPRPYEQYF
CDR3 DNA: TGTGCCAGCAGCCAAGCCCCCAGGCCCTACGAGCAGTACTTC

D gene: NA
J gene: TRBJ2-7
V gene: TRBV30
clone size: few
CDR3 protein: CAWSVGQGSNEQYF
CDR3 DNA: TGTGCCTGGAGTGTAGGCCAGGGGTCCAACGAGCAGTACTTC

D gene: NA
J gene: TRBJ1-2
V gene: TRBV2
clone size: NA
CDR3 protein: CASSEALRVGYTF
CDR3 DNA: TGTGCCAGCAGTGAAGCCCTCAGGGTTGGCTACACCTTC

D gene: TRBD1
J gene: TRBJ2-7
V gene: TRBV6-1
clone size: NA
CDR3 protein: CASSVDRANGEQYF
CDR3 DNA: TGTGCCAGCAGTGTGGACAGGGCGAATGGGGAGCAGTACTTC

D gene: TRBD2
J gene: TRBJ2-3
V gene: TRBV5-1
clone size: NA
CDR3 protein: CASSLAAGVPDTQYF
CDR3 DNA: TGCGCCAGCAGCTTGGCGGCGGGAGTACCAGATACGCAGTATTTT

D gene: TRBD1
J gene: TRBJ2-7
V gene: TRBV28
clone size: NA
CDR3 protein: CASRSPGQGSVEQYF
CDR3 DNA: TGTGCCAGCAGGTCACCGGGACAGGGGTCGGTCGAGCAGTACTTC

D gene: NA
J gene: TRBJ2-7
V gene: TRBV4-2
clone size: NA
CDR3 protein: CASSRETGTLPYEQYF
CDR3 DNA: TGTGCCAGCAGCCGAGAAACCGGGACACTTCCCTACGAGCAGTACTTC

D gene: NA
J gene: TRBJ2-7
V gene: TRBV2
clone size: NA
CDR3 protein: CASSPRGHEQYF
CDR3 DNA: TGTGCCAGCAGTCCCCGGGGTCACGAGCAGTACTTC

D gene: NA
J gene: TRBJ2-7
V gene: TRBV15
clone size: NA
CDR3 protein: CATSRAGLGRQGGSYEQYF
CDR3 DNA: TGTGCCACCAGCAGAGCCGGCCTCGGGCGACAGGGAGGCTCCTACGAGCAGTACTTC

D gene: TRBD1
J gene: TRBJ2-6
V gene: TRBV11-3
clone size: few
CDR3 protein: CASSRGQGNVSGANVLTF
CDR3 DNA: TGTGCCAGCAGTCGCGGACAGGGGAATGTGTCTGGGGCCAACGTCCTGACTTTC

D gene: TRBD2
J gene: TRBJ2-1
V gene: TRBV4-2
clone size: NA
CDR3 protein: CASSGGLAGASYNEQFF
CDR3 DNA: TGTGCCAGCAGCGGGGGACTAGCGGGCGCTTCCTACAATGAGCAGTTCTTC

D gene: NA
J gene: TRBJ2-1
V gene: TRBV11-2
clone size: NA
CDR3 protein: CASSLGMRQEQFF
CDR3 DNA: TGTGCCAGCAGCTTAGGTATGAGACAAGAGCAGTTCTTC

D gene: TRBD2
J gene: TRBJ2-1
V gene: TRBV5-4
clone size: NA
CDR3 protein: CASRPTSGSSGDEQFF
CDR3 DNA: TGTGCCAGCAGGCCTACCAGCGGGAGTTCCGGCGATGAGCAGTTCTTC

D gene: NA
J gene: TRBJ2-1
V gene: TRBV4-2
clone size: NA
CDR3 protein: CASSQESGPQANEQFF
CDR3 DNA: TGTGCCAGCAGCCAAGAGTCAGGGCCCCAAGCCAATGAGCAGTTCTTC

D gene: TRBD1
J gene: TRBJ2-7
V gene: TRBV6-5
clone size: NA
CDR3 protein: CASSYSNRGDYEQYF
CDR3 DNA: TGTGCCAGCAGTTACTCGAACAGGGGAGACTACGAGCAGTACTTC

D gene: TRBD2
J gene: TRBJ2-1
V gene: TRBV9
clone size: few
CDR3 protein: CASSVSSGRVGNEQFF
CDR3 DNA: TGTGCCAGCAGCGTGTCTAGCGGGAGGGTCGGCAATGAGCAGTTCTTC

D gene: TRBD2
J gene: TRBJ2-5
V gene: TRBV7-2
clone size: few
CDR3 protein: CASSFVGGRAGETQYF
CDR3 DNA: TGTGCCAGCAGCTTCGTAGGCGGGAGGGCCGGGGAGACCCAGTACTTC

D gene: NA
J gene: TRBJ2-7
V gene: TRBV6-5
clone size: few
CDR3 protein: CASSYGARYEQYF
CDR3 DNA: TGTGCCAGCAGTTACGGGGCGCGATACGAGCAGTACTTC

D gene: NA
J gene: TRBJ2-1
V gene: TRBV5-6
clone size: few
CDR3 protein: CASSERASFSYNEQFF
CDR3 DNA: TGTGCCAGCAGCGAGCGTGCATCCTTCTCCTACAATGAGCAGTTCTTC